This entry concerns a single TCR beta chain. Germline assignment: CDR1 GTSNPN and CDR2 SVGIG (reference sequence). This CDR3 has 14 residues. The V and J ends lost 5 bases and 0 bases respectively, with 13 bases between them. This entry comes from a study of blood T cell repertoires in COVID-19. Assay used: immunoSEQ multiplex PCR; TCRdb lists only in-frame clones, some missing. The repertoire consists of some 130,000 clones, with approximately 86% occurring once and the leading ten covering approximately 10%. The chain joins TRBV30 to TRBJ1-1; D remains unclear. Sequencing was carried out using peripheral blood. The clonotype was recovered from a woman aged 70 to 79 with COVID-19, enrolled during active disease. CDR3 sequence reads: CAWEKSTVNTEAFF. The DNA for the CDR3 is TGTGCCTGGGAGAAGTCCACGGTGAACACTGAAGCTTTCTTT.